The 4 T cell receptor beta chains below come from one sample, sequenced in a study of T cells in Graves' hyperthyroidism and ophthalmopathy. The CDR3 regions of TCR beta were amplified from RNA transcripts. HTBI primers drove first-round RT-PCR of the TCR CDR3. TCRdb analysed the multiplex PCR reads with MiXCR anew, one entry per CDR3 protein. Seen here are about 640,000 distinct CDR3 sequences, more than 12% observed once, and the top ten hold under 15%. Sequencing input: blood. The origin of the receptors is a woman aged 45-65 years with Graves' ophthalmopathy.

There are many counts of this clonotype. The V and J genes are TRBV28 and TRBJ1-1; D possibly corresponds to TRBD1 (5 bases). Trimming cost V 7 bases and J 11 bases, with 20 bases left between them. This CDR3 is 13 amino acids long. Germline assignment: CDR1 MDHEN and CDR2 SYDVKM. In DNA, the CDR3 is TGTGCCAGCATTGGGGGGAGCCCCCGGGAGGCTTTCTTT. Its protein product is CASIGGSPREAFF. The full variable domain, completed using reference TRBV28 and TRBJ1-1, is DVKVTQSSRYLVKRTGEKVFLECVQDMDHENMFWYRQDPGLGLRLIYFSYDVKMKEKGDIPEGYSVSREKKERFSLILESASTNQTSMYLCASIGGSPREAFFGQGTRLTVV.

The table lists this clonotype with a few counts. This rearrangement joins TRBV20-1 to TRBJ1-2; perhaps TRBD1 as D (5 bases). Germline values: CDR1 DFQATT, CDR2 SNEGSKA (reference sequence). Trimming stripped 4 bases from V and 1 base from J, with 10 bases between. This CDR3 has 13 amino acids. The CDR3 loop is CSAKLRVNYGYTF. The CDR3 DNA sequence: TGCAGTGCTAAACTCAGGGTTAACTATGGCTACACCTTC.

This clonotype was recorded many times. The chain couples TRBV2 to TRBJ1-1; D remains unclear. From germline, CDR1 is SNHLY and CDR2 FYNNEI. V was cut by 2 bases and J by 1 base, with 14 bases left in between. The CDR3 runs to 16 residues. CDR3 sequence reads: CASSELVQFTNTEAFF. In nucleotides, the CDR3 is TGTGCCAGCAGTGAATTAGTACAGTTTACGAACACTGAAGCTTTCTTT.

The genes are TRBV11-2 and TRBJ2-1; TRBD2 might be the D (5 bases). Germline CDR1 is SGHAT and CDR2 is FQNNGV. This CDR3 has 14 amino acids. The V end was cut by 2 bases, the J end by 6 bases, with 11 bases between. CDR3 amino acids: CASSLIGEGNEQFF. In DNA, the CDR3 is TGTGCCAGCAGCTTAATCGGAGAGGGCAATGAGCAGTTCTTC.